This T cell receptor (beta chain) was retrieved from a study of blood T cell repertoires in COVID-19. The germline CDR1 and CDR2 sequences are MDHEN and SYDVKM. This CDR3 contains 12 residues. Trimming shortened V by 8 bases and J by 3 bases, and 8 bases separated the two germline ends. Clinical history as reported by participants underpinned cohort assignment. Measured with immunoSEQ multiplex PCR; TCRdb has only the in-frame clones, and not every one. In the table there are around 310,000 clones, approximately 91% of which are singletons. The clonotype comes from a woman between 40 and 50 years old who had recovered from COVID-19. The chain uses TRBV28 and TRBJ2-1, with a tentative D call TRBD1 (6 bases). The sample was PBMCs or T cells enriched from blood (not recorded which). CDR3 protein: CASGGFYNEQFF. As DNA, the CDR3 is TGTGCCAGCGGGGGCTTCTACAATGAGCAGTTCTTC.